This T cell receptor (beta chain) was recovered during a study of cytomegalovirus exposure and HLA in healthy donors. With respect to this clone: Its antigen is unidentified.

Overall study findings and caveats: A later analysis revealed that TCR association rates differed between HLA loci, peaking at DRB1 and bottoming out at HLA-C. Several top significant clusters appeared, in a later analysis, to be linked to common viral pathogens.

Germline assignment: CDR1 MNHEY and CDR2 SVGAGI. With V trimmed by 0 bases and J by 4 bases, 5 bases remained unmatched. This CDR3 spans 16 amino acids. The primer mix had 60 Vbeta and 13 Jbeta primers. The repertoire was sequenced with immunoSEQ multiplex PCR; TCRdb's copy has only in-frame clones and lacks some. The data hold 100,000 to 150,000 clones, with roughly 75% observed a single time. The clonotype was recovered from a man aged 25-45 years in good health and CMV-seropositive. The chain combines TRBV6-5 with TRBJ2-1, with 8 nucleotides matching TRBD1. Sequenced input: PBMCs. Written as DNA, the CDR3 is TGTGCCAGCAGTTACTCGAGTCAGGGGGCATACAATGAGCAGTTCTTC. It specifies CASSYSSQGAYNEQFF.